This entry lists 3 T cell receptor beta chains sequenced from one sample in a study of blood T cell repertoires in COVID-19. Measured with immunoSEQ multiplex PCR; TCRdb has only the in-frame clones, and not every one. The profile shows tens of thousands of clones, under 90% of them singletons. Source material: peripheral blood. These receptors were collected from a man of 80 years or more with active or convalescent COVID-19.

The CDR3 region has the DNA TGTGCCACCAGTGGACCGACTAGCGGGGTGTACGAGCAGTACTTC. As protein: CATSGPTSGVYEQYF. The chain links TRBV24-1 to TRBJ2-7; 11 nucleotides agree with TRBD2. The CDR3 extends over 15 amino acids. Trimming at V came to 5 bases and at J to 4 bases, leaving 6 bases not matched to a gene. The germline V gene has CDR1 KGHDR and CDR2 SFDVKD.

This sequence joins TRBV6-5 and TRBJ2-7, with TRBD2 matching 9 bases. CDR1 MNHEY and CDR2 SVGAGI come from the germline V gene. J gave up 2 bases and V 4 bases, and 9 bases lay outside the gene matches. CDR3 length: 16 residues. For the CDR3, the DNA is TGTGCCAGCAGTTCCCTGGGGAGCGGGGGGCCCTACGAGCAGTACTTC. This encodes CASSSLGSGGPYEQYF.

The V and J genes are TRBV30 and TRBJ1-3; D may be TRBD1 (5 bases). Germline values: CDR1 GTSNPN, CDR2 SVGIG (reference sequence). CDR3 length: 15 residues. The V and J ends lost 2 bases and 0 bases respectively, with 11 bases between them. The CDR3 loop reads CAWSPGPNSGNTIYF. As DNA, the CDR3 is TGTGCCTGGAGTCCAGGGCCGAACTCTGGAAACACCATATATTTT.